The clone carrying this T cell receptor (beta chain) was observed a handful of times. This specimen comes from a study of blood T cell repertoires in COVID-19. Study as a whole: Italy, Spain and the United States were the sources of the convalescent and acute COVID-19 samples.

The ends were cut back, 2 bases at V and 2 bases at J, with 28 bases in the middle. This CDR3 spans 20 amino acids. Germline V CDR1 and CDR2: MNHNS, SASEGT. The protocol was immunoSEQ multiplex PCR, while the TCRdb copy is restricted to in-frame clones and leaves out a portion. Here the sample spans 330,000 or so clones, about nine tenths being singletons. The origin of this receptor is a woman between 25 and 40 years old who had been exposed to COVID-19. Sequencing was performed on PBMCs or T cells enriched from blood (not recorded which). The chain employs TRBV6-1 and TRBJ2-7, with a tentative D call TRBD2 (5 bases). The DNA for the CDR3 is TGTGCCAGCAGTGAACGACCTTCGCGGGTTGGTCGTTTAGTTGCCTACGAGCAGTACTTC. Translation gives CASSERPSRVGRLVAYEQYF.